The rows below give T cell receptor beta chains drawn from one sample of a study of blood T cell repertoires in COVID-19. Some clones are missing from TCRdb's copy, which holds only in-frame ones; the method was immunoSEQ multiplex PCR. The sample lists about 120,000 clones; about 79% were seen once. The sample was peripheral blood. The receptors were gathered from a man aged 35-49 years with active or convalescent COVID-19. Both conserved end residues are part of each CDR3. The D gene is left open where the match is weak. The size of a clone is reported for some rows only, either as once, few or many, or as a class for expanded clones.

-	TRBV12-5	TRBJ1-5	-	TGTGCTAGTGGTTTGGCGGACAGTAATCAGCCCCAGCATTTT	CASGLADSNQPQHF
-	TRBV20-1	TRBJ2-7	-	TGCAGTGCTGAAGACAACTACGAGCAGTACTTC	CSAEDNYEQYF
once	TRBV11-3	TRBJ1-1	-	TGTGCCAGCAGCTTAGTCCCCTCGGTTGAAGCTTTCTTT	CASSLVPSVEAFF
-	TRBV4-3	TRBJ1-3	-	TGCGCCAGCAGCCAAGACCCGGGAAACACCATATATTTT	CASSQDPGNTIYF
few	TRBV29-1	TRBJ1-1	TRBD1	TGCAGCATCCGACAGGGGGCGATTAGGACTGAAGCTTTCTTT	CSIRQGAIRTEAFF
once	TRBV6-5	TRBJ1-2	TRBD1	TGTGCCAGCAGTTTACAGGGGGCTTATGGCTACACCTTC	CASSLQGAYGYTF
-	TRBV12-3/TRBV12-4	TRBJ1-1	-	TGTGCCAGCAGTTTAGAACAGGGAAGGGCTTTCTTT	CASSLEQGRAFF
few	TRBV4-1	TRBJ1-2	-	TGCGCCAGCAGCCCTGGACAGTTGACTGACTTCAACTATGGCTACACCTTC	CASSPGQLTDFNYGYTF
-	TRBV7-3	TRBJ2-2	TRBD2	TGTGCCAGCAGGCCAGCGGGGGGCACGAACACCGGGGAGCTGTTTTTT	CASRPAGGTNTGELFF
-	TRBV6-1	TRBJ2-7	TRBD1	TGTGCCAGCAGTGAACTGGCAGGGGGTCCCTACGAGCAGTACTTC	CASSELAGGPYEQYF
-	TRBV5-1	TRBJ1-2	TRBD1	TGCGCCAGCAGCCCAGGAAACTTACCGGGACAGGGGGCCTATGGCTACACCTTC	CASSPGNLPGQGAYGYTF
-	TRBV2	TRBJ1-1	-	TGTGCCAGCAGTGCACTTAACACTGAAGCTTTCTTT	CASSALNTEAFF
-	TRBV20-1	TRBJ2-3	-	TGCAGTGCTAGCCTGACAGATACGCAGTATTTT	CSASLTDTQYF
-	TRBV5-6	TRBJ2-6	TRBD1	TGTGCCAGCAGCTCCTCGGGACAGGGACTCTCTGGGGCCAACGTCCTGACTTTC	CASSSSGQGLSGANVLTF
-	TRBV27	TRBJ2-7	TRBD2	TGTGCCAGCAGGGGGCCGGCTAGCGGGAGTCTTGGGGAGCAGTACTTC	CASRGPASGSLGEQYF
-	TRBV30	TRBJ2-3	-	TGTGCCTGGAGTGTTGGAGGGAGCACAGATACGCAGTATTTT	CAWSVGGSTDTQYF
-	TRBV30	TRBJ1-5	-	TGTGCCTGGAGTGTAGAAGGAGGGTGGCATCAGCCCCAGCATTTT	CAWSVEGGWHQPQHF
-	TRBV27	TRBJ1-2	-	TGTGCCAGCAGTTTAGCCGGGACGAAGGGGGACTATGGCTACACCTTC	CASSLAGTKGDYGYTF
once	TRBV28	TRBJ1-2	TRBD1	TGTGCCAGCAATCAGGGGGGCTATGGCTACACCTTC	CASNQGGYGYTF
-	TRBV7-2	TRBJ2-3	TRBD2	TGTGCCAGCAGCTTATATCGGGGGGGCTCAGATACGCAGTATTTT	CASSLYRGGSDTQYF
few	TRBV6-5	TRBJ1-1	-	TGTGCCAGTCTGACAGGTGGAGCTTACACTGAAGCTTTCTTT	CASLTGGAYTEAFF
-	TRBV25-1	TRBJ1-2	-	TGTGCCAGCCGCGTCGGCGGGGAGTATGGCTACACCTTC	CASRVGGEYGYTF
-	TRBV29-1	TRBJ1-2	TRBD1	TGCAGCGTTGAGAGACAGGGCGGTGATGGCTACACCTTC	CSVERQGGDGYTF
-	TRBV11-2	TRBJ2-5	-	TGTGCCAGCAGCTTAGTCGGAGGCCAAGAGACCCAGTACTTC	CASSLVGGQETQYF
-	TRBV30	TRBJ2-5	-	TGTGCCTGGAGTGAGGGGAATCGAGAGACCCAGTACTTC	CAWSEGNRETQYF
-	TRBV5-1	TRBJ2-7	-	TGCGCCAGCAGCATCTCAGGGGCCGACTACGAGCAGTACTTC	CASSISGADYEQYF
-	TRBV25-1	TRBJ1-6	-	TGTGCCAGCACTGGACAGTCCAATTCACCCCTCCACTTT	CASTGQSNSPLHF
-	TRBV3-1/TRBV3-2	TRBJ1-2	TRBD1	TGTGCCAGCAGCCCCCCACTTTTATACGGGACAGGGGATCGTGGCTATGGCTACACCTTC	CASSPPLLYGTGDRGYGYTF
-	TRBV15	TRBJ1-4	-	TGTGCCACCAGCCCAGGGGCCCTTTGGGAAAAACTGTTTTTT	CATSPGALWEKLFF
few	TRBV5-4	TRBJ2-7	TRBD2	TGTGCCAGCAGCAGACTAGCGGGAGTCGACGAGCAGTACTTC	CASSRLAGVDEQYF
-	TRBV30	TRBJ2-1	-	TGTGCCTGGAGCAAGAGGGTTTTTGATAGTGAGCAGTTCTTC	CAWSKRVFDSEQFF
-	TRBV5-4	TRBJ1-1	-	TGTGCCAGCAGCCCCACGGGGAGCACTGAAGCTTTCTTT	CASSPTGSTEAFF
many	TRBV2	TRBJ2-7	-	TGTGCCAGCAGTGGCCACAGGTGGGAGTACTTC	CASSGHRWEYF
few	TRBV28	TRBJ1-1	-	TGTGCCAGCAGTCCGGACAGCCATCAACGATTACAAGCTTTCTTT	CASSPDSHQRLQAFF
-	TRBV6-5	TRBJ1-2	-	TGTGCCAGCACCTCGGAGGGTTTTGGCTACACCTTC	CASTSEGFGYTF